The 30 T cell receptor beta chains below were found in one sample sequenced in a study of T cell repertoires in cytomegalovirus infection. One entry per CDR3 protein, called by TCRdb with MiXCR from the reads. Of some 390,000 distinct CDR3 sequences in the sample, around 18% are singletons; the top ten hold around 8.6%. Sequenced material: PBMCs. Every receptor here comes from a human donor in good health (CMV status not recorded). Some clones in this sample may be carry-over from other donors' samples.

This clonotype has at least ten counts. The chain uses TRBV7-2 and TRBJ2-7; tentative D call: TRBD1 (7 bases). Trimming shortened V by 4 bases and J by 7 bases, and 23 bases separated the two germline ends. CDR3 size: 16 residues. Germline V gene sequence: CDR1 SGHTA, CDR2 FQGNSA. CDR3: CASSSHSGGGGGEQYF. In DNA form, the CDR3 reads TGTGCCAGCAGCTCACATTCGGGCGGAGGGGGCGGGGAGCAGTACTTC.

This clonotype showed up many times. The CDR3 here is CSARDVDRDEKLFF. The CDR3 DNA follows: TGCAGTGCTAGAGATGTGGACAGGGATGAAAAACTGTTTTTT. The chain carries TRBV20-1 and TRBJ1-4, with TRBD1 identical over 8 bases. From germline, CDR1 is DFQATT and CDR2 SNEGSKA (reference sequence). The CDR3 has 14 amino acids. Unmatched junction bases numbered 3, after V lost 0 bases and J lost 6 bases.

Points on this clonotype: A much larger clone lies one base from this, so it may be a read error. J is TRBJ1-5 and V is TRBV10-3, with 8 bases aligning to TRBD1. CDR3 length equals 13 residues. V lost 11 bases to trimming and J lost 3 bases; unmatched junction nucleotides: 6. Germline V gene lookup returns CDR1 ENHRY and CDR2 SYGVKD. Here the CDR3 reads CAVGQVNNQPQHF. In DNA, the CDR3 is TGTGCCGTGGGACAGGTGAACAATCAGCCCCAGCATTTT.

This clonotype was observed at least ten times. This chain links TRBV12-3 or TRBV12-4 with TRBJ1-2; a weak D match, TRBD1 (5 bases). This CDR3 has 13 amino acids. V was trimmed by 6 bases and J by 8 bases, leaving 16 bases between them. The CDR3 sequence is CASSPPVRAGYTF. The CDR3 DNA is TGTGCCAGCAGCCCCCCTGTCAGGGCGGGCTACACCTTC.

The rearrangement uses TRBV5-5 and TRBJ1-6; D uncertain. The germline V gene encodes CDR1 SGHKS and CDR2 YYEKEE (reference sequence). The CDR3 is made up of 15 amino acids. The V end lost 3 bases, the J end lost 4 bases, and 11 bases lay between the germline ends. The CDR3 here is CASSSPNSYNSPLHF. In DNA form, the CDR3 reads TGTGCCAGCAGCTCGCCGAACAGTTATAATTCACCCCTCCACTTT.

The V call is TRBV7-2, the J call TRBJ2-2; D unresolved. Per germline, CDR1 SGHTA and CDR2 FQGNSA. Trimming removed 1 base at V and 6 bases at J, with 6 bases between. CDR3 size: 13 residues. The CDR3 loop reads CASSLELAGELFF. The CDR3 region has the DNA TGTGCCAGCAGCTTAGAGTTGGCCGGGGAGCTGTTTTTT.

This clonotype turned up a few times. The chain is built from TRBV7-8 and TRBJ1-6, with D maybe TRBD1 (5 bases). V was pared by 1 base and J by 4 bases, with 8 bases between. Germline CDR1 is SGHVS and CDR2 is FQNEAQ. The CDR3 contains 15 residues. The CDR3 nucleotides read TGTGCCAGCAGCTTAGACAGGTTATATAATTCACCCCTCCACTTT. This gives the protein CASSLDRLYNSPLHF.

The chain links TRBV18 to TRBJ2-3; no firm D call. The CDR3 extends over 16 amino acids. V was cut by 3 bases and J by 2 bases, with 15 bases left in between. CDR1 and CDR2 (germline): KGHSH, LQKENI. The DNA of the CDR3 is TGTGCCAGCTCACCGTCGGGTAATACCGCCACAGATACGCAGTATTTT. It yields the protein CASSPSGNTATDTQYF.

This clonotype was detected many times. This chain links TRBV6-1 with TRBJ1-1; the D is unclear. The CDR3 has 13 amino acids. Per the germline V gene, CDR1 is MNHNS and CDR2 is SASEGT. Trimming shortened V by 2 bases and J by 1 base, and 5 bases separated the two germline ends. CDR3 bases: TGTGCCAGCAGTGAACAGAGGAACACTGAAGCTTTCTTT. Translating it yields CASSEQRNTEAFF.

This clonotype was counted many times. V usage is TRBV7-8 and J usage is TRBJ1-4; tentatively, D is TRBD1 (6 bases). V lost 4 bases, J lost 5 bases, and 23 bases lay in between. Germline V CDR1 and CDR2: SGHVS, FQNEAQ. The CDR3 runs to 18 residues. The CDR3: CASSSLVGGRRVNEKLFF. The CDR3, as DNA: TGTGCCAGCAGCTCCCTAGTAGGGGGGCGAAGGGTCAATGAAAAACTGTTTTTT.

This clonotype was seen only a few times. The chain links TRBV12-3 or TRBV12-4 to TRBJ1-5; 9 nucleotides match TRBD1. V lost 1 base and J lost 3; bases outside the gene matches: 4. This CDR3 spans 16 amino acids. CDR3 bases: TGTGCCAGCAGTTTAGGCGGGGACAGGGCCAATCAGCCCCAGCATTTT. Translating gives CASSLGGDRANQPQHF.

This clonotype was counted at least ten times. The chain recombines TRBV7-9 with TRBJ2-7; possible D gene TRBD2, 6 bases. V lost 5 bases, J lost 5 bases, and 13 bases lay in between. The CDR3 loop spans 13 amino acids. Germline V lookup: CDR1 SEHNR, CDR2 FQNEAQ (reference sequence). CDR3 bases: TGTGCCAGCAGCCGGACCGAGCGGGACGAGCAGTACTTC. Its translation: CASSRTERDEQYF.

V is TRBV12-3 or TRBV12-4 and J is TRBJ1-5; no clear D gene. CDR3 length: 12 amino acids. The V end was cut by 5 bases, the J end by 7 bases, with 9 bases between. The CDR3 is CASSSISQPQHF. CDR3 coding DNA: TGTGCCAGCAGTAGCATATCACAGCCCCAGCATTTT.

This chain joins TRBV27 and TRBJ1-2; maybe TRBD1 (6 bases). Germline CDR1 and CDR2: MNHEY and SMNVEV (reference sequence). V lost 3 bases to trimming and J lost 5 bases, with 16 bases between them. CDR3 length: 15 residues. CDR3 in amino acids: CASSFEAGALYGYTF. The DNA of the CDR3 is TGTGCCAGCAGTTTTGAGGCAGGGGCATTATATGGCTACACCTTC.

This clonotype was observed many times. V is TRBV7-2 and J is TRBJ2-2; D perhaps matches TRBD2 (6 bases). The CDR3 totals 15 residues. Germline V gene sequence: CDR1 SGHTA, CDR2 FQGNSA. Trimming cost V 1 base and J 3 bases, with 9 bases left between them. This chain's CDR3 is CASSLGDSYTGELFF. Here the CDR3 DNA reads TGTGCCAGCAGCTTAGGGGACTCATACACCGGGGAGCTGTTTTTT.

The CDR3 here is CASSQAPFTVYNEQFF. The CDR3 DNA is TGTGCCAGCAGCCAGGCACCCTTCACAGTCTACAATGAGCAGTTCTTC. V and J are TRBV14 and TRBJ2-1, with D hard to call. The CDR3 totals 16 residues. Germline lookup yields CDR1 SGHDN and CDR2 FVKESK. V dropped 3 bases and J dropped 3 bases, with 15 bases sitting between them.

Many counts were recorded for this clonotype. This rearrangement joins TRBV28 to TRBJ2-5, with D perhaps TRBD1 (5 bases). The CDR3 runs to 15 residues. Germline assignment: CDR1 MDHEN and CDR2 SYDVKM. V gave up 4 bases and J gave up 2 bases, with 14 bases separating them. The CDR3 is CASSSLGAGQETQYF. CDR3 DNA sequence: TGTGCCAGCAGTTCGCTCGGAGCAGGGCAAGAGACCCAGTACTTC.

This clonotype was recorded a few times. A single base separates this from a much larger clone, so it may be a read error. This chain joins TRBV7-2 and TRBJ2-3; D call uncertain. Germline V gene lookup returns CDR1 SGHTA and CDR2 FQGNSA. The CDR3 loop spans 12 amino acids. The CDR3, as DNA: TGTGCCATCAGCCTATACCTAGATACGCAGTATTTT. The encoded protein is CAISLYLDTQYF.

This clonotype has a handful of counts. The CDR3 protein is CASRLYNEQFF. In DNA form, the CDR3 reads TGTGCCAGTAGGCTCTACAATGAGCAGTTCTTC. This chain connects TRBV7-9 to TRBJ2-1; D unclear. The CDR3 is made up of 11 amino acids. Trimming took 9 bases from V and 3 from J, leaving 6 bases between them. Germline loops: CDR1 SEHNR, CDR2 FQNEAQ (reference sequence).

This clonotype has a handful of counts. The chain carries TRBV7-8 and TRBJ1-4; D uncertain. The CDR3 sequence is 9 residues long. Germline values: CDR1 SGHVS, CDR2 FQNEAQ. Trimming removed 8 bases from V and 8 bases from J, with 3 bases in between. The CDR3 protein is CASFEKLFF. CDR3 in DNA: TGTGCCAGCTTCGAAAAACTGTTTTTT.

There are a few counts of this clonotype. V usage is TRBV10-3 and J usage is TRBJ1-2; the match to TRBD1 covers 7 bases. Germline V gene data show CDR1 as ENHRY and CDR2 as SYGVKD. This CDR3 spans 14 amino acids. The trim removed 7 bases at V and 2 bases at J, leaving 7 bases unmatched. CDR3 residues: CAITAGTENYGYTF. The CDR3, as DNA: TGTGCCATCACCGCCGGGACAGAGAACTATGGCTACACCTTC.

This clonotype has ten or more counts. V and J are TRBV7-2 and TRBJ2-3, with D unresolved. Germline V CDR1 and CDR2: SGHTA, FQGNSA. The V and J ends lost 1 base and 2 bases respectively, with 7 bases between them. The CDR3 is 14 amino acids. CDR3 in amino acids: CASSLVSVTDTQYF. DNA of the CDR3: TGTGCCAGCAGCTTAGTTTCCGTCACAGATACGCAGTATTTT.

This clonotype has ten or more counts. This sequence joins TRBV5-6 and TRBJ2-1, with D perhaps TRBD1 (5 bases). Germline CDR1 SGHDT, CDR2 YYEEEE. The V and J ends lost 6 bases and 2 bases respectively, with 12 bases between them. The CDR3 length is 14 residues. Written as DNA, the CDR3 is TGTGCCAGCACCGCTCAGGGCACCTACAATGAGCAGTTCTTC. Its protein is CASTAQGTYNEQFF.

V is TRBV29-1 and J is TRBJ1-2; D call uncertain. The V gene lost 0 bases and the J gene lost 5 bases, with 10 bases spanning the gap. CDR1 SQVTM and CDR2 ANQGSEA come from the germline V gene. This CDR3 is 13 amino acids long. As DNA, the CDR3 is TGCAGCGTTGAAGATCGGAAGTCATATGGCTACACCTTC. Translated, it gives CSVEDRKSYGYTF.

The genes are TRBV20-1 and TRBJ1-4, with 9 bases fitting TRBD1. CDR3 length: 14 amino acids. V lost 3 bases to trimming and J lost 8 bases; unmatched junction nucleotides: 7. Per germline, CDR1 DFQATT and CDR2 SNEGSKA (reference sequence). Here the CDR3 DNA reads TGCAGTGCTAGGCCGGGACAGGGAACCGAAAAACTGTTTTTT. Protein product: CSARPGQGTEKLFF.

The V call is TRBV23-1, the J call TRBJ2-1; 7 bases agree with TRBD2. TRBV23-1 has ORF status, its function being uncertain. The CDR3 spans 16 residues. V lost 0 bases, J lost 5 bases, and 7 bases stayed unmatched. DNA for the CDR3: TGCGCCAGCAGTCAATCTCGGCTAGCGGTAAACAATGAGCAGTTCTTC. The encoded protein is CASSQSRLAVNNEQFF.

This clonotype occurred many times. This sequence joins TRBV14 and TRBJ2-1, with 7 nucleotides matching TRBD2. Trimming at V came to 1 base and at J to 6 bases, leaving 6 bases not matched to a gene. The CDR3 has 15 residues. The germline gives CDR1 SGHDN, CDR2 FVKESK. DNA for the CDR3: TGTGCCAGCAGCCAAGTGACCGGACTAGTCAATGAGCAGTTCTTC. This codes for CASSQVTGLVNEQFF.

In its sample, this clonotype was seen many times. The V gene is TRBV7-2, the J gene TRBJ1-6; TRBD1 is a possible D gene (6 bases). The V and J ends lost 2 bases and 5 bases respectively, with 16 bases between them. The CDR3 is 17 residues long. Germline CDR1 reads SGHTA; CDR2 reads FQGNSA. The DNA for the CDR3 is TGTGCCAGCAGCTTATTCCCAAGGGGACATGATAATTCACCCCTCCACTTT. Translated: CASSLFPRGHDNSPLHF.

This clonotype was counted a few times. The V gene is TRBV14, the J gene TRBJ1-4; TRBD1 aligns across 11 bases. V lost 1 base to trimming and J lost 8 bases; unmatched junction nucleotides: 3. Germline loops: CDR1 SGHDN, CDR2 FVKESK. This CDR3 comprises 15 residues. Here the CDR3 DNA reads TGTGCCAGCAGCCAAGCAAGGACAGGGGGCGAAAAACTGTTTTTT. Translation: CASSQARTGGEKLFF.

This chain uses TRBV3-1 with TRBJ2-7, with D possibly matching TRBD1 (5 bases). CDR1 LGHDT and CDR2 YNNKEL come from the germline V gene (reference sequence). The CDR3 is 11 amino acids. V lost 6 bases and J 9 bases, leaving 12 bases between the germline ends. The DNA for the CDR3 is TGTGCCAGCAGTACCAGGGCCAGGCAGTACTTC. Protein product: CASSTRARQYF.